This passage covers 12 T cell receptor beta chains from one sample sequenced in a study of shared clonotypes between healthy human individuals. Data came from immunoSEQ multiplex PCR; TCRdb stores just in-frame clones and leaves some out. The repertoire includes about 2.4 million clones, over 85% of them detected once, and roughly 0.39% sits in the top ten. Sequencing was done on a sample of naive CD4+ T cells from PBMCs. Subset here: CD45RA+ positively selected. The receptors shown here come from a man younger than 30 in good health. Some clones in this sample may be carry-over from other donors' samples.

The gene calls are TRBV7-8 and TRBJ2-1, with TRBD2 matching over 14 bases. This CDR3 is 17 amino acids long. Germline V gene data show CDR1 as SGHVS and CDR2 as FQNEAQ. V was pared by 4 bases and J by 4 bases, with 6 bases of the junction left unmatched. CDR3 protein: CASSSGTSGRLYNEQFF. The DNA for the CDR3 is TGTGCCAGCAGCTCCGGGACTAGCGGGAGACTTTACAATGAGCAGTTCTTC.

The chain carries TRBV29-1 and TRBJ2-2, with 7 bases identical to TRBD1. V gave up 7 bases and J gave up 4 bases; unmatched junction bases: 9. The CDR3 totals 14 residues. Per the germline V gene, CDR1 is SQVTM and CDR2 is ANQGSEA. CDR3 bases: TGCAGCGCCAACACAGGGGCGGGCACCGGGGAGCTGTTTTTT. Its protein is CSANTGAGTGELFF.

The rearrangement uses TRBV7-9 and TRBJ1-1; D might be TRBD1 (5 bases). Germline CDR1 SEHNR, CDR2 FQNEAQ (reference sequence). The CDR3 spans 15 residues. The V end was cut by 5 bases, the J end by 6 bases, with 19 bases between. CDR3: CASSPLGGNGAEAFF. The CDR3 nucleotides read TGTGCCAGCAGCCCCTTGGGGGGGAATGGGGCTGAAGCTTTCTTT.

The table lists this clone with a count of one. The J gene is TRBJ2-7, the V gene TRBV28; 8 bases fit TRBD1. This CDR3 is built from 16 residues. Trimming took 6 bases from V and 4 from J; bases not matched to a gene: 14. Germline V gene lookup returns CDR1 MDHEN and CDR2 SYDVKM. CDR3 loop: CASSYIQDRGGYEQYF. In nucleotides, the CDR3 is TGTGCCAGCAGCTACATCCAAGACAGGGGCGGGTACGAGCAGTACTTC.

The chain carries TRBV11-2 and TRBJ2-4; TRBD1 aligns across 7 bases. CDR3 length: 16 amino acids. V lost 6 bases to trimming and J lost 2 bases; unmatched junction nucleotides: 10. CDR1 is SGHAT, CDR2 FQNNGV, per germline. The DNA of the CDR3 is TGTGCCAGCAGATCCCAGGGGGTATTTACCAAAAACATTCAGTACTTC. Its translation: CASRSQGVFTKNIQYF.

There are a few counts of this clone. CDR3 in amino acids: CASSSVWGNYGYTF. DNA for the CDR3: TGCGCCAGCAGCTCTGTCTGGGGGAACTATGGCTACACCTTC. J is TRBJ1-2 and V is TRBV5-1, with a weak D call TRBD1 (5 bases). The CDR3 runs to 14 residues. Germline V gene sequence: CDR1 SGHRS, CDR2 YFSETQ. The V and J ends lost 3 bases and 2 bases respectively, with 11 bases between them.

The chain couples TRBV4-1 to TRBJ2-7, with 14 nucleotides matching TRBD2. V shed 11 bases, J shed 3 bases, and the junction held 27 bases outside the gene matches. Germline V CDR1 and CDR2: MGHRA, YSYEKL. The CDR3 sequence is 21 residues long. This CDR3 reads CAAYRDMEPGTSGGGFYEQYF. The DNA of the CDR3 is TGCGCCGCCTACCGGGACATGGAACCCGGGACTAGCGGGGGCGGCTTCTACGAGCAGTACTTC.

The J gene is TRBJ1-3, the V gene TRBV19, with 7 nucleotides matching TRBD1. CDR1 and CDR2 from the germline V gene are LNHDA and SQIVND (reference sequence). The trim removed 2 bases at V and 0 bases at J, leaving 4 bases unmatched. CDR3 length: 16 residues. CDR3 bases: TGTGCCAGTAGTATACGGGACAGCAACTCTGGAAACACCATATATTTT. Translating it yields CASSIRDSNSGNTIYF.

The chain links TRBV19 to TRBJ2-7; TRBD1 matches at 11 bases. Germline V gene sequence: CDR1 LNHDA, CDR2 SQIVND (reference sequence). This CDR3 comprises 17 residues. The J segment lost 0 bases and the V segment lost 6 bases, leaving 10 bases of the junction unmatched. In nucleotides, the CDR3 is TGTGCCAGTAGCTTACTTCCTGGACAGGGGGCCTCCTACGAGCAGTACTTC. It specifies CASSLLPGQGASYEQYF.

This clone was recorded once. The rearrangement uses TRBV29-1 and TRBJ2-3; D may be TRBD2 (7 bases). V was trimmed by 3 bases and J by 4 bases, leaving 14 bases between them. There are 14 residues in the CDR3. From germline, CDR1 is SQVTM and CDR2 ANQGSEA. CDR3 sequence reads: CSVEGGAVADTQYF. CDR3 in DNA: TGCAGCGTTGAGGGGGGGGCGGTGGCAGATACGCAGTATTTT.

This chain links TRBV30 with TRBJ1-5; D is ambiguous. CDR1 and CDR2 from the germline V gene are GTSNPN and SVGIG (reference sequence). V was shortened by 1 base and J by 10 bases, with 8 bases between the two germline ends. This CDR3 is 11 amino acids long. The CDR3 nucleotides are TGTGCCTGGAGTGCAAAGGGACCCCAGCATTTT. It encodes CAWSAKGPQHF.

The J gene is TRBJ2-7, the V gene TRBV28, with D possibly being TRBD2 (6 bases). CDR1 MDHEN and CDR2 SYDVKM come from the germline V gene. V lost 7 bases and J 6 bases, leaving 19 bases between the germline ends. This CDR3 comprises 14 residues. DNA of the CDR3: TGTGCCAGCATCACCGGGACTCCCAGAGGCGAGCAGTACTTC. Protein sequence: CASITGTPRGEQYF. The full variable domain, with the rest looked up from reference TRBV28 and TRBJ2-7, is DVKVTQSSRYLVKRTGEKVFLECVQDMDHENMFWYRQDPGLGLRLIYFSYDVKMKEKGDIPEGYSVSREKKERFSLILESASTNQTSMYLCASITGTPRGEQYFGPGTRLTVT.